These T cell receptor beta chains were read from a single sample in a study of regulatory T cells in long-lasting Graves disease. TCRdb analysed the multiplex PCR reads with MiXCR anew, one entry per CDR3 protein. The sample shows around 320,000 distinct CDR3 sequences, over 15% of them seen only once. This same sample was also part of a study on T cells in Graves' hyperthyroidism and ophthalmopathy.

The sequencing used peripheral blood mononuclear cells (PBMCs), collected at new diagnosis, from a patient treated with antithyroid drugs. The receptors shown here come from a man aged 40-49 years with Graves disease. CDR3s leave out the opening cysteine and the closing phenylalanine or tryptophan.

v_call	j_call	cdr3_aa
TRBV7-2	TRBJ2-5	ASSIRQGAYETQY
TRBV4-2	TRBJ2-7	ASSLRDGSTYEQY
TRBV28	TRBJ1-5	AIDHGSRYSNQPQH
TRBV6-1	TRBJ1-3	ASSLGQGGWGNTIY
TRBV6-1	TRBJ1-5	ATEGGSRGQPQH
TRBV5-6	TRBJ2-5	ASSYSLTSEQETQY
TRBV27	TRBJ2-2	ASSFGTAGLF
TRBV9	TRBJ2-1	ASSELTGSYNEQF
TRBV2	TRBJ2-5	ASSGYGGQETQY
TRBV18	TRBJ2-5	ASSPAGKETQY
TRBV13	TRBJ2-7	ASSFRGRSTYEQY
TRBV7-9	TRBJ2-5	ASSFQSETQY
TRBV28	TRBJ2-2	ASSLFTGLELF
TRBV25-1	TRBJ2-5	ASSDKGRTQETQY
TRBV4-1	TRBJ1-2	ASSQGQGLSFLGYT
TRBV15	TRBJ1-4	ATSSRQGGNEKLF
TRBV30	TRBJ1-2	AWSVRRQGVYYGYT
TRBV30	TRBJ2-1	AWSVAEQF
TRBV2	TRBJ2-5	ASSEATGLSKTQY
TRBV6-2/TRBV6-3	TRBJ2-7	ASSVTYSYEQY
TRBV5-1	TRBJ2-5	ASSLEGTGEETQY
TRBV4-3	TRBJ1-5	ASSPRQGGEPQH
TRBV18	TRBJ2-7	ASSPRRELYEQY
TRBV7-2	TRBJ2-5	ASSLQAGETQY
TRBV5-1	TRBJ1-4	ASRTATNEKLF
TRBV7-2	TRBJ2-1	ASSFRQYNEQF
TRBV27	TRBJ2-7	ASSETFLSYEQY
TRBV28	TRBJ1-1	ASSLTGLPEAF
TRBV19	TRBJ1-4	ASSALDRARVEKLF
TRBV6-1	TRBJ2-7	ASIPAGDPVYEQY
TRBV10-3	TRBJ1-5	AISPTGSQPQH
TRBV2	TRBJ2-3	ARTGLAEGPATDTQY
TRBV6-1	TRBJ2-5	ASGDQAGPTETQY
TRBV5-4	TRBJ2-2	ASRATGLNTGELF
TRBV18	TRBJ2-1	ASSPRRMRTSGGNEQF
TRBV6-1	TRBJ2-3	ASSGGLHTDTQY
TRBV20-1	TRBJ1-2	RNYGYT
TRBV12-3/TRBV12-4	TRBJ1-2	ASTPNYGYT
TRBV7-9	TRBJ2-2	ASSRKGQRGTGELF
TRBV5-1	TRBJ2-3	ASSPGLIPDTQY
TRBV7-2	TRBJ2-5	ASSPWTGIETQY
TRBV18	TRBJ2-3	ASSPVGSMADTQY
TRBV6-2/TRBV6-3	TRBJ2-2	ASSEPRGARELF
TRBV2	TRBJ1-5	ASSVGGLKPQH
TRBV28	TRBJ1-5	ASSSQGRPEPQH
TRBV7-3	TRBJ2-5	ASSHDWEETQY
TRBV3-1	TRBJ1-2	ASNYGQRNYGYT
TRBV18	TRBJ2-7	ASSPGAGGSYEQY
TRBV18	TRBJ2-4	ASSPPVAKNIQY
TRBV12-3/TRBV12-4	TRBJ2-3	ASSFGQEREY